This T cell receptor beta chain comes out of a study of T cell repertoires in cytomegalovirus infection. Turning to the study itself: It was the public TCR beta signatures that indicated both CMV infection and matching HLA type. Findings and limits, study-wide: Cumulative public TCR beta family frequency identified carriers of CMV plus the relevant HLA. HLA-C-restricted CMV clonotypes gave the most frequent clonotype in two of eight donors.

TCRdb analysed the reads with MiXCR anew, one entry per CDR3 protein. The repertoire holds 450,000 to 550,000 distinct CDR3 sequences, 16% seen once, with about 24% in the top ten. Germline values: CDR1 MDHEN, CDR2 SYDVKM. This CDR3 contains 14 residues. V lost 3 bases to trimming and J lost 2 bases, with 11 bases between them. Concerning this clonotype itself: Its antigen is unknown.

The V and J genes are TRBV28 and TRBJ2-7, with a weak D call TRBD2 (6 bases). The sequence was collected from a human donor in good health (CMV status not recorded). Some clones in this sample may be carry-over from other donors' samples. Material: CD8+ T cells from PBMCs. CDR3 amino acids: CASSFRSGAYEQYF. The CDR3 DNA sequence: TGTGCCAGCAGTTTTAGGTCGGGAGCCTACGAGCAGTACTTC.